These T cell receptor beta chains were read from a single sample in a study of shared clonotypes between healthy human individuals. Data came from immunoSEQ multiplex PCR; TCRdb stores just in-frame clones and leaves some out. The sample includes approximately 1.5 million clones, about 98.5% of them seen just once. Sequencing input: naive CD4+ T cells sorted from blood. The receptors were gathered from a man aged 25 to 45 in good health. The CDR3 runs from the conserved cysteine through the conserved F or W. The order of the fields is V gene, D gene, J gene, clone size, CDR3 protein, CDR3 DNA. The D gene is left open where the match is weak. Size is omitted from some rows. Given values are once, few, many or a class for expanded clones.

V: TRBV7-2; D: TRBD1; J: TRBJ1-3; size: .; CDR3: CASSGQGVGNTIYF; DNA: TGTGCCAGCAGCGGACAGGGTGTCGGAAACACCATATATTTT
V: TRBV11-3; D: TRBD2; J: TRBJ2-2; size: .; CDR3: CASSGPGLNTGELFF; DNA: TGTGCCAGCAGCGGGCCGGGACTAAACACCGGGGAGCTGTTTTTT
V: TRBV6-6; D: .; J: TRBJ2-7; size: .; CDR3: CASSYSLWNEQYF; DNA: TGTGCCAGCAGTTACTCGCTATGGAACGAGCAGTACTTC
V: TRBV9; D: TRBD2; J: TRBJ2-1; size: .; CDR3: CASSVSTSGYGEQFF; DNA: TGTGCCAGCAGCGTCTCGACTAGCGGGTATGGTGAGCAGTTCTTC
V: TRBV5-5; D: .; J: TRBJ1-1; size: .; CDR3: CASSLSWGQTEAFF; DNA: TGTGCCAGCAGCTTATCTTGGGGTCAAACTGAAGCTTTCTTT
V: TRBV2; D: TRBD2; J: TRBJ2-7; size: .; CDR3: CASSFLAGGSYEQYF; DNA: TGTGCCAGCAGTTTCCTAGCGGGCGGGTCCTACGAGCAGTACTTC
V: TRBV25-1; D: .; J: TRBJ2-2; size: .; CDR3: CASRSIYEVFF; DNA: TGTGCCAGCAGGTCGATCTATGAGGTGTTTTTT
V: TRBV7-2; D: .; J: TRBJ2-7; size: .; CDR3: CASSLAGSGYEQYF; DNA: TGTGCCAGCAGCTTAGCGGGGAGTGGCTACGAGCAGTACTTC
V: TRBV5-1; D: .; J: TRBJ1-1; size: .; CDR3: CASSLVSNTEAFF; DNA: TGCGCCAGCAGCTTGGTTTCGAACACTGAAGCTTTCTTT
V: TRBV5-4; D: .; J: TRBJ2-3; size: .; CDR3: CASSPPPGRTTDTQYF; DNA: TGTGCCAGCAGCCCGCCTCCGGGACGGACCACAGATACGCAGTATTTT
V: TRBV30; D: .; J: TRBJ2-5; size: .; CDR3: CAWSVRQGETQYF; DNA: TGTGCCTGGAGTGTACGTCAGGGGGAGACCCAGTACTTC
V: TRBV4-3; D: .; J: TRBJ1-1; size: .; CDR3: CASSHKNRADTEAFF; DNA: TGCGCCAGCAGCCACAAAAACAGGGCTGACACTGAAGCTTTCTTT
V: TRBV7-9; D: TRBD1; J: TRBJ2-2; size: .; CDR3: CASQGQGVLSGELFF; DNA: TGTGCCAGCCAGGGACAGGGGGTGCTTTCCGGGGAGCTGTTTTTT
V: TRBV7-9; D: TRBD2; J: TRBJ2-1; size: .; CDR3: CASSLGTSGNEQFF; DNA: TGTGCCAGCAGCTTAGGGACTAGCGGGAATGAGCAGTTCTTC
V: TRBV6-1; D: .; J: TRBJ1-2; size: .; CDR3: CASSEAQGYGYGYTF; DNA: TGTGCCAGCAGTGAAGCGCAGGGCTATGGATATGGCTACACCTTC
V: TRBV6-6; D: TRBD2; J: TRBJ2-1; size: .; CDR3: CASTLAGGDINEQFF; DNA: TGTGCCAGCACCTTAGCGGGAGGAGATATTAATGAGCAGTTCTTC
V: TRBV7-9; D: .; J: TRBJ2-7; size: .; CDR3: CASSLPSYEQYF; DNA: TGTGCCAGCAGCTTACCTTCCTACGAGCAGTACTTC
V: TRBV18; D: .; J: TRBJ2-7; size: .; CDR3: CASFPGGGSSGEQYF; DNA: TGTGCCAGCTTCCCGGGAGGGGGCTCCTCGGGGGAGCAGTACTTC
V: TRBV5-1; D: TRBD1; J: TRBJ2-3; size: .; CDR3: CASSSGQLLTDTQYF; DNA: TGCGCCAGCAGCTCGGGACAGCTCCTCACAGATACGCAGTATTTT
V: TRBV18; D: TRBD1; J: TRBJ2-7; size: once; CDR3: CASSPFAGGSYEQYF; DNA: TGTGCCAGCTCACCATTCGCAGGGGGCTCCTACGAGCAGTACTTC
V: TRBV14; D: .; J: TRBJ2-7; size: .; CDR3: CASSPRLGIYEQYF; DNA: TGTGCCAGCAGCCCGAGACTAGGTATCTACGAGCAGTACTTC
V: TRBV10-2; D: .; J: TRBJ1-2; size: once; CDR3: CASSESGNYGYTF; DNA: TGCGCCAGCAGTGAGTCAGGAAATTATGGCTACACCTTC
V: TRBV19; D: TRBD2; J: TRBJ2-1; size: .; CDR3: CASSPREREYPNEQFF; DNA: TGTGCCAGTAGTCCACGGGAGCGGGAGTACCCCAATGAGCAGTTCTTC
V: TRBV5-4; D: .; J: TRBJ2-1; size: once; CDR3: CASSPRGVGGSSYNEQFF; DNA: TGTGCCAGCAGTCCGCGGGGAGTAGGAGGATCCTCCTACAATGAGCAGTTCTTC
V: TRBV7-9; D: .; J: TRBJ2-1; size: once; CDR3: CASSRRPGPLANEQFF; DNA: TGTGCCAGCAGCCGCCGCCCGGGACCCCTGGCGAATGAGCAGTTCTTC
V: TRBV27; D: .; J: TRBJ2-5; size: .; CDR3: CASSSGDITYQETQYF; DNA: TGTGCCAGCAGCTCAGGAGACATAACGTACCAAGAGACCCAGTACTTC
V: TRBV4-3; D: TRBD2; J: TRBJ2-1; size: once; CDR3: CASSQEGLAGVGNEQFF; DNA: TGCGCCAGCAGCCAAGAGGGACTAGCGGGAGTCGGAAATGAGCAGTTCTTC
V: TRBV7-8; D: .; J: TRBJ2-3; size: once; CDR3: CASSLAQLPTSSPTSTDTQYF; DNA: TGTGCCAGCAGCTTAGCGCAATTACCAACGTCGTCCCCGACTAGCACAGATACGCAGTATTTT
V: TRBV28; D: .; J: TRBJ1-1; size: .; CDR3: CASSPPPGAFF; DNA: TGTGCCAGCAGCCCCCCGCCCGGCGCTTTCTTT
V: TRBV7-9; D: TRBD1; J: TRBJ2-3; size: .; CDR3: CASSVTGISTDTQYF; DNA: TGTGCCAGCAGCGTGACAGGGATTAGCACAGATACGCAGTATTTT
V: TRBV7-2; D: .; J: TRBJ1-5; size: .; CDR3: CASSQVVGNQPQHF; DNA: TGTGCCAGCAGTCAGGTGGTTGGCAATCAGCCCCAGCATTTT
V: TRBV5-1; D: .; J: TRBJ2-6; size: .; CDR3: CASRGTTGANVLTF; DNA: TGCGCCAGCCGAGGGACAACTGGGGCCAACGTCCTGACTTTC
V: TRBV5-1; D: TRBD1; J: TRBJ2-1; size: .; CDR3: CASSLPGGLNEQFF; DNA: TGCGCCAGCAGTTTGCCAGGGGGTTTGAATGAGCAGTTCTTC
V: TRBV15; D: .; J: TRBJ1-3; size: .; CDR3: CATSRGQKVGSGNTIYF; DNA: TGTGCCACCAGCAGAGGTCAGAAGGTGGGCTCTGGAAACACCATATATTTT
V: TRBV21-1; D: .; J: TRBJ2-1; size: .; CDR3: CASNMIRDSILRYNEQFF; DNA: TGTGCCAGCAACATGATCCGGGACAGTATCCTTCGGTACAATGAGCAGTTCTTC
V: TRBV6-6; D: TRBD1; J: TRBJ2-1; size: once; CDR3: CASSYTGTANEQFF; DNA: TGTGCCAGCAGTTACACCGGGACAGCGAATGAGCAGTTCTTC
V: TRBV7-6; D: .; J: TRBJ2-3; size: .; CDR3: CASSTGGSTDTQYF; DNA: TGTGCCAGCAGCACAGGAGGGAGCACAGATACGCAGTATTTT
V: TRBV18; D: .; J: TRBJ2-1; size: .; CDR3: CASSLSISSYNEQFF; DNA: TGTGCCAGCTCACTATCCATTAGCTCCTACAATGAGCAGTTCTTC
V: TRBV9; D: .; J: TRBJ1-1; size: .; CDR3: CASSGRQDRALNTEAFF; DNA: TGTGCCAGCAGCGGCCGACAGGACCGAGCGTTGAACACTGAAGCTTTCTTT
V: TRBV11-1; D: TRBD2; J: TRBJ2-1; size: once; CDR3: CASSPSAGVYNEQFF; DNA: TGTGCCAGCAGCCCATCAGCGGGAGTGTACAATGAGCAGTTCTTC
V: TRBV2; D: TRBD1; J: TRBJ2-4; size: once; CDR3: CASRQGALAKNIQYF; DNA: TGTGCCAGCAGGCAGGGGGCCCTAGCCAAAAACATTCAGTACTTC
V: TRBV4-1; D: .; J: TRBJ1-2; size: once; CDR3: CASSQDPSRGYTF; DNA: TGCGCCAGCAGCCAAGACCCCTCGAGGGGCTACACCTTC